These 5 T cell receptor beta chains share one sample of origin, sequenced in a study of cytomegalovirus exposure and HLA in healthy donors. The PCR used 60 Vbeta and 13 Jbeta primers. TCRdb's table, derived via immunoSEQ multiplex PCR, lists solely in-frame clones and lacks some. The table includes some 200,000 clones, roughly 13% detected once. The sample taken for sequencing was PBMCs. All receptors derive from a man aged 45 to 65 in good health and CMV-seropositive.

The chain couples TRBV7-9 to TRBJ1-1; D is ambiguous. This CDR3 has 15 amino acids. V shed 4 bases and J shed 1 base, with 13 bases lying between them. Per the germline V gene, CDR1 is SEHNR and CDR2 is FQNEAQ (reference sequence). CDR3 in amino acids: CASSSRVGENTEAFF. For the CDR3, the DNA is TGTGCCAGCAGCTCGAGGGTAGGAGAGAACACTGAAGCTTTCTTT.

The chain carries TRBV5-1 and TRBJ2-3; 10 bases line up with TRBD2. CDR1 SGHRS and CDR2 YFSETQ come from the germline V gene. This CDR3 has 17 amino acids. The trim removed 4 bases at V and 2 bases at J, leaving 10 bases unmatched. CDR3 loop: CASSTASGGLLTDTQYF. DNA of the CDR3: TGCGCCAGCAGCACCGCTAGCGGGGGCCTCCTCACAGATACGCAGTATTTT. The full variable domain, its missing parts supplied by reference TRBV5-1 and TRBJ2-3, is KAGVTQTPRYLIKTRGQQVTLSCSPISGHRSVSWYQQTPGQGLQFLFEYFSETQRNKGNFPGRFSGRQFSNSRSEMNVSTLELGDSALYLCASSTASGGLLTDTQYFGPGTRLTVL.

The chain uses TRBV28 and TRBJ2-1; 9 bases agree with TRBD1. Germline lookup yields CDR1 MDHEN and CDR2 SYDVKM. The V and J ends lost 6 bases and 15 bases, in that order; junction bases with no gene match: 6. This CDR3 has 11 amino acids. CDR3 loop: CASSTPGQGFF. In DNA form, the CDR3 reads TGTGCCAGCAGCACACCGGGACAGGGGTTCTTC. The variable domain in full, completed from reference TRBV28 and TRBJ2-1, reads DVKVTQSSRYLVKRTGEKVFLECVQDMDHENMFWYRQDPGLGLRLIYFSYDVKMKEKGDIPEGYSVSREKKERFSLILESASTNQTSMYLCASSTPGQGFFGPGTRLTVL.

The chain is built from TRBV7-2 and TRBJ2-1; 8 bases map to TRBD1. The germline CDR1 and CDR2 sequences are SGHTA and FQGNSA. The CDR3 has 15 residues. V was pared by 7 bases and J by 2 bases, with 7 bases of the junction left unmatched. The CDR3 bases are TGTGCCAGCACCCGGGACAGGAGTACCTACAATGAGCAGTTCTTC. Protein product: CASTRDRSTYNEQFF.

The J gene is TRBJ2-3, the V gene TRBV5-1, with D tentatively TRBD2 (5 bases). Between the trimmed V and J ends, which lost 2 bases and 1 base, there was a span of 11 bases. CDR3 size: 15 residues. The germline V gene encodes CDR1 SGHRS and CDR2 YFSETQ. The CDR3 bases are TGCGCCAGCAGCTTACGGGGTGCGGGCACAGATACGCAGTATTTT. It translates to CASSLRGAGTDTQYF.